This T cell receptor (beta chain) comes out of a study of cytomegalovirus exposure and HLA in healthy donors. Study background: HLA-typed donors were the source of about 85 million unique TCRs held in an early data release.

For this clone: Its specificity is not known.

The study's findings and limits: A few chains linked to CMV were shown in vitro to be specific for CMV antigens. When presence/absence was analysed, sequencing depth was taken to be roughly uniform across donors. Later analysis demonstrated an association between a missense DCLRE1C variant and TCR beta V- and J-gene trimming.

Germline CDR1 SNHLY, CDR2 FYNNEI. The CDR3 covers 14 residues. The study ran its PCR with 60 Vbeta and 13 Jbeta primers. Assay: immunoSEQ multiplex PCR; the TCRdb copy retains only in-frame clones and omits some. The sample lists approximately 150,000 clones, over 60% seen once, with over 1.5% in the top ten. The chain recombines TRBV2 with TRBJ2-7; 7 bases agree with TRBD2. This TCR derives from a man aged 35 to 55 in good health and CMV-seronegative. The material sequenced was PBMCs. The CDR3 DNA follows: TGTGCAGCAATGGGGGGGACGAGCTCCTACGAGCAGTACTTC. This encodes CAAMGGTSSYEQYF.